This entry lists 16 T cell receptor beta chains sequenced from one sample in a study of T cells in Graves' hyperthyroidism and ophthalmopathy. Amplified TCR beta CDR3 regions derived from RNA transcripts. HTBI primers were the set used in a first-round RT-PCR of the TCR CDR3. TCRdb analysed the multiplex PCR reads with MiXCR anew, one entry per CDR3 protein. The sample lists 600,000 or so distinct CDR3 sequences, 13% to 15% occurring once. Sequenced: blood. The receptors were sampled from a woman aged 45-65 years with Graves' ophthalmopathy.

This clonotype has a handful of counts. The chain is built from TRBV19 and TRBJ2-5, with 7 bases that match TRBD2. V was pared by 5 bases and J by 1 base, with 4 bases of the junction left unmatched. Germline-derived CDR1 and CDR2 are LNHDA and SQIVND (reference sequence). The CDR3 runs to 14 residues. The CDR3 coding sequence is TGTGCCAGTAGTCGAGCGGGAATCCAAGAGACCCAGTACTTC. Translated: CASSRAGIQETQYF.

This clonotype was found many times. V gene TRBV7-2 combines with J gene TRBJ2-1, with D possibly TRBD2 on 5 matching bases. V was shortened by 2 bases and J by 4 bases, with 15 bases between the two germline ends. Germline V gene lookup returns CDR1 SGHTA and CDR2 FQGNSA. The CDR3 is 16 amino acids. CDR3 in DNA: TGTGCCAGCAGCTTATCCCAAGCGGATACGTACAATGAGCAGTTCTTC. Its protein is CASSLSQADTYNEQFF. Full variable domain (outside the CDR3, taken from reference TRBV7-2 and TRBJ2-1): GAGVSQSPSNKVTEKGKDVELRCDPISGHTALYWYRQSLGQGLEFLIYFQGNSAPDKSGLPSDRFSAERTGGSVSTLTIQRTQQEDSAVYLCASSLSQADTYNEQFFGPGTRLTVL.

CDR3 in DNA: TGCAGCGCCGGACAGTCGGTCGGCGAAAAACTGTTTTTT. Its translation: CSAGQSVGEKLFF. The J gene is TRBJ1-4, the V gene TRBV29-1; tentatively, D is TRBD1 (6 bases). This CDR3 is 13 amino acids long. In germline, CDR1 is SQVTM, CDR2 ANQGSEA. Trimming removed 7 bases from V and 8 bases from J, with 17 bases in between.

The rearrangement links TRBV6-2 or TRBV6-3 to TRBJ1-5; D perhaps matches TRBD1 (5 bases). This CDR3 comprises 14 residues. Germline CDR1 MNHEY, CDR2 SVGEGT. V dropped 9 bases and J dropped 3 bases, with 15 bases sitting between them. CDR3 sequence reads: CASQGVFSNQPQHF. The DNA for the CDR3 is TGTGCCAGTCAGGGTGTCTTCTCCAATCAGCCCCAGCATTTT.

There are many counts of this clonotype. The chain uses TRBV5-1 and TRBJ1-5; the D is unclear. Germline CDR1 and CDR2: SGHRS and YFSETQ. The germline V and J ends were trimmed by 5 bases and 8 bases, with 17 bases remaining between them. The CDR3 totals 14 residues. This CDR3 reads CASSDGNLEEPQHF. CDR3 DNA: TGCGCCAGCAGTGACGGTAACCTGGAGGAGCCCCAGCATTTT.

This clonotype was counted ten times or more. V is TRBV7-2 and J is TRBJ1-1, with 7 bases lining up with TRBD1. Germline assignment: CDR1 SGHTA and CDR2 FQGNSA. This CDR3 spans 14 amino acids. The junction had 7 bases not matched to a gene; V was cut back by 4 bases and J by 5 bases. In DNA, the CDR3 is TGTGCCAGCAGCTACGACAGGGCTGGGACTGAAGCTTTCTTT. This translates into CASSYDRAGTEAFF.

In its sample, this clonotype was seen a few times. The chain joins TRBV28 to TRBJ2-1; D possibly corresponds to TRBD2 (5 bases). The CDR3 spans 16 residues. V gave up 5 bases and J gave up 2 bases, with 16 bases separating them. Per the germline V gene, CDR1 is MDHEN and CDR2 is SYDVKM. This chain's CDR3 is CASSLPVWEPYNEQFF. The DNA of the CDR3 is TGTGCCAGCAGTCTACCCGTCTGGGAGCCCTACAATGAGCAGTTCTTC.

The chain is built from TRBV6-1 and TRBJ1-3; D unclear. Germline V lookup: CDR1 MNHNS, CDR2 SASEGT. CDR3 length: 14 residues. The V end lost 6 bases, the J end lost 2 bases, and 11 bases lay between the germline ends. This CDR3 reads CASSPIATGNTIYF. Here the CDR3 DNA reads TGTGCCAGCAGCCCCATAGCAACTGGAAACACCATATATTTT.

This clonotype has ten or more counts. The CDR3 region is CASSLGGGSSYNEQFF. The CDR3 coding sequence is TGTGCCAGCAGTTTAGGCGGGGGTTCGTCCTACAATGAGCAGTTCTTC. This sequence joins TRBV28 and TRBJ2-1, with 7 bases lining up with TRBD2. Germline lookup yields CDR1 MDHEN and CDR2 SYDVKM. The CDR3 contains 16 residues. With 2 bases clipped from V and 1 base from J, the junction kept 5 bases outside the gene matches.

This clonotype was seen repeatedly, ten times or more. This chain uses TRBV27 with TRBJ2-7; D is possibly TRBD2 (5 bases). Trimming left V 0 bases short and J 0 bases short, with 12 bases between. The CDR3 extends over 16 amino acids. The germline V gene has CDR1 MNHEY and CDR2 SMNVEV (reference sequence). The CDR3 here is CASSLSSGISSYEQYF. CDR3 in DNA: TGTGCCAGCAGTTTATCATCGGGAATTAGCTCCTACGAGCAGTACTTC.

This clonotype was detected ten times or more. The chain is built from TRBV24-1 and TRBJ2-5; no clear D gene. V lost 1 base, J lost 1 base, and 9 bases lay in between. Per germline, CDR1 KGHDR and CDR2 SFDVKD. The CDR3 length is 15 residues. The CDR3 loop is CATSDFYNSQETQYF. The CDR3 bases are TGTGCCACCAGTGATTTTTATAACTCCCAAGAGACCCAGTACTTC.

The CDR3 DNA follows: TGTGCCACCCGAGTCTCAGGGTTGGTGTTTTCTGGAAACACCATATATTTT. It translates to CATRVSGLVFSGNTIYF. This sequence joins TRBV7-9 and TRBJ1-3; tentatively, D is TRBD1 (5 bases). V shed 10 bases and J shed 1 base, with 23 bases lying between them. This CDR3 has 17 amino acids. Germline CDR1 SEHNR, CDR2 FQNEAQ (reference sequence).

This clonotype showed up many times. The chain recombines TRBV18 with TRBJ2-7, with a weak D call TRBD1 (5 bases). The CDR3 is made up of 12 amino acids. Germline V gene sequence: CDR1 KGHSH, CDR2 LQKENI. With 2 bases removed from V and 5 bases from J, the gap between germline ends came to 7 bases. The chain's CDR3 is CASSPRGNEQYF. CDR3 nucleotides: TGTGCCAGCTCACCAAGGGGAAACGAGCAGTACTTC.

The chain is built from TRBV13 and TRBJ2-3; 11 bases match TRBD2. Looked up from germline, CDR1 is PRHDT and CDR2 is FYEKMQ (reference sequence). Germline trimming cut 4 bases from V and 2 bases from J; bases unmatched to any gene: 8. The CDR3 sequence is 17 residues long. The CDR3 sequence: CASSSPYSGRATDTQYF. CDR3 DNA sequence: TGTGCCAGCAGCTCACCCTATAGCGGGAGGGCCACAGATACGCAGTATTTT. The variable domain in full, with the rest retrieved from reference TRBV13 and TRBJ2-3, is AAGVIQSPRHLIKEKRETATLKCYPIPRHDTVYWYQQGPGQDPQFLISFYEKMQSDKGSIPDRFSAQQFSDYHSELNMSSLELGDSALYFCASSSPYSGRATDTQYFGPGTRLTVL.

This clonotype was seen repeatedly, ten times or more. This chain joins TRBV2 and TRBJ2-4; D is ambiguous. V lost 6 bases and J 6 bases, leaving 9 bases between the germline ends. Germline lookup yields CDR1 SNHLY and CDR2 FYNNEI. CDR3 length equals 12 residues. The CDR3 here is CASSGRINIQYF. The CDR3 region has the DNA TGTGCCAGCAGCGGCAGGATAAACATTCAGTACTTC.

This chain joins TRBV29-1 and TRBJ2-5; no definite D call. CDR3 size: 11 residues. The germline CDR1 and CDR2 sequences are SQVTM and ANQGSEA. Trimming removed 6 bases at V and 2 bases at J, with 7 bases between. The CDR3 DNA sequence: TGCAGCGTGACACTTCAAGAGACCCAGTACTTC. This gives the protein CSVTLQETQYF.